This T cell receptor beta chain comes out of a study of blood T cell repertoires in COVID-19 (dated by TCRdb to 2020 to 2021). Broadly, across the study: Samples covering the acute and convalescent phases of COVID-19 were provided by collaborators in the United States, Italy and Spain. The prospective study material was composed of cDNA or gDNA derived from T cells, B-cell-depleted T cells, or PBMCs. The dataset comprised deeply sampled blood TCRbeta repertoires from subjects exposed to, actively infected with, or recovered from COVID-19. The repertoires were released in a freely available public database intended as a resource for research on the immune response to SARS-CoV-2. The samples were drawn from two sources: the first 160 participants of the ongoing ImmuneRACE study, and 1,000 to 1,500 subjects contributed by 6 global collaborators. Sample metadata almost always included a de-identified subject ID, COVID-19 status, age in years and sex. Where available, HLA class I and class II types were obtained from metadata supplied by the sample provider rather than from assay-based typing.

To note about this clone: The antigen it recognizes is unknown. No clone much larger than this one lies a single base away; base qualities are absent.

TCRbeta CDR3 regions were amplified from genomic DNA using the immunoSEQ Assay, a bias-controlled multiplex PCR. Per the original workflow: Within the assay, amplification of reference gene primers was used to estimate how many nucleated cells each sample contained. To quantify the absolute abundance of each unique TCRbeta CDR3 rearrangement, sequence reads were collapsed and filtered. For each sample, productive Simpson clonality was calculated by taking the square root of Simpson's diversity index across productive rearrangements. This is the immuneACCESS table as TCRdb keeps it, with only in-frame sequences that have V and J called. A part of the clones is gone; compared with another copy, unresolved V genes explain less than half, and the rest is unexplained. D and trimming were read from the DNA, whereas the V and J calls and clone size are those reported in that table. The sample records approximately 220,000 clones, around nine tenths of which are singletons. Of the sample, approximately 3% falls within the top ten clones.

Whole blood was collected in K2EDTA tubes by collaborating institutions according to the institutions' own protocols. For TCRbeta analysis, collaborators shipped samples in one of three forms: frozen whole blood, isolated PBMCs, or DNA extracted from either of those sample types. The study at large found these results: How much clinical and demographic metadata was included differed by source and by participant, and the metadata was provided uncurated.

The CDR3 measures 16 amino acids from cysteine to phenylalanine. CDR3 DNA only is kept here, 48 bases in frame from base 1. The specimen sequenced was peripheral blood. The receptor was isolated from a man between 60 and 75 years old with acute or convalescent COVID-19. Recombination connected TRBV21-1 to TRBJ2-5; TRBD1, the table's D call, lacks a check against the DNA. TRBV21-1 is a documented pseudogene. CDR3 protein: CASSQLGQTPQETQYF. The sequenced DNA is TGTGCCAGCAGCCAATTGGGGCAGACTCCTCAAGAGACCCAGTACTTC.